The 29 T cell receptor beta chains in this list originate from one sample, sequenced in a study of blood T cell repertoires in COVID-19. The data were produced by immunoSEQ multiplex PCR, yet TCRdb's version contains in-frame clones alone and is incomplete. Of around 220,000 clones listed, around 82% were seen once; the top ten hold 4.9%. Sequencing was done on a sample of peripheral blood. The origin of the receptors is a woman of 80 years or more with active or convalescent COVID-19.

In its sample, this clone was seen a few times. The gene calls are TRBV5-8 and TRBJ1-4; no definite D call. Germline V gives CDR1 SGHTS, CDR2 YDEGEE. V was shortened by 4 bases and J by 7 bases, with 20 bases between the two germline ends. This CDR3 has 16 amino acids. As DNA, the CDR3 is TGTGCCAGCAGCCCCTCCCCCGGCAGGAGCGGTGAAAAACTGTTTTTT. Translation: CASSPSPGRSGEKLFF.

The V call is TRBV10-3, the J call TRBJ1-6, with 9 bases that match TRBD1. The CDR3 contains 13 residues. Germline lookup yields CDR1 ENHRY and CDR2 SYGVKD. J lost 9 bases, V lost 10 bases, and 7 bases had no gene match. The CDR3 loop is CARSQGAASPLHF. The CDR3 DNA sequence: TGTGCCAGATCACAGGGGGCTGCTTCACCCCTCCACTTT.

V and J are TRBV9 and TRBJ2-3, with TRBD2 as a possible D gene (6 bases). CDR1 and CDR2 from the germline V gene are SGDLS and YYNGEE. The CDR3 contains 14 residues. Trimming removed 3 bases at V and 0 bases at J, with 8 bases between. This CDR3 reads CASSAGLSTDTQYF. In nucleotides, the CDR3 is TGTGCCAGCAGCGCGGGACTCAGCACAGATACGCAGTATTTT. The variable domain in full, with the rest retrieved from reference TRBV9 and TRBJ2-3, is DSGVTQTPKHLITATGQRVTLRCSPRSGDLSVYWYQQSLDQGLQFLIQYYNGEERAKGNILERFSAQQFPDLHSELNLSSLELGDSALYFCASSAGLSTDTQYFGPGTRLTVL.

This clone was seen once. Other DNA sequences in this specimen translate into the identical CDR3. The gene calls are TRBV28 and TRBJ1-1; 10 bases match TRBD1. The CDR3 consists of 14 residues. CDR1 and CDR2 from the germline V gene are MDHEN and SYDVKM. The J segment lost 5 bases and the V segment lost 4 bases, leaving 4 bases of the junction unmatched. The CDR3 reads CASSSPGQGTEAFF. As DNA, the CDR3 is TGTGCCAGCAGTTCTCCGGGACAGGGGACTGAAGCTTTCTTT.

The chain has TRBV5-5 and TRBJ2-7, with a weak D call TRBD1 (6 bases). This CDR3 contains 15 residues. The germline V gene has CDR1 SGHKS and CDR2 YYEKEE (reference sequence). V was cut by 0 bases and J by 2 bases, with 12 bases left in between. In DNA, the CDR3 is TGTGCCAGCAGCTTGGTCCCCAGGGGCGCCTACGAGCAGTACTTC. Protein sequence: CASSLVPRGAYEQYF.

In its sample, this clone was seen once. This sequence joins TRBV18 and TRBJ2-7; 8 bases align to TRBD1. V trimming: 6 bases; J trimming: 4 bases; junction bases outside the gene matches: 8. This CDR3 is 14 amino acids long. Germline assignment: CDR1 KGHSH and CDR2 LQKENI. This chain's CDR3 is CASSLRQGWYEQYF. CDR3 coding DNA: TGTGCCAGCTCGTTACGACAGGGGTGGTACGAGCAGTACTTC.

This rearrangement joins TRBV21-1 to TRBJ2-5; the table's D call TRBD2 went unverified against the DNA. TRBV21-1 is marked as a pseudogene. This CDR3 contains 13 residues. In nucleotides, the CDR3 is TGTGCCAGCAGCACTCACCGGGGAGAGACCCAGTACTTC. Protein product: CASSTHRGETQYF.

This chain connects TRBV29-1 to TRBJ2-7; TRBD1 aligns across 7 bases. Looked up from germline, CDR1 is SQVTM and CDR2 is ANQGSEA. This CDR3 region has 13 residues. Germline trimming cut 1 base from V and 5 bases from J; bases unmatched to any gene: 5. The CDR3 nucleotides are TGCAGCGTTGAAGGTGGCAGGGGGAACGAGCAGTACTTC. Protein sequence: CSVEGGRGNEQYF.

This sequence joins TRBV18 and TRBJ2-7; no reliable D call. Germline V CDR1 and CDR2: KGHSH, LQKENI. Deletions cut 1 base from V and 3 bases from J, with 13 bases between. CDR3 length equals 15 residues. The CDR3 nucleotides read TGTGCCAGCTCACCACGACCCGACTCTAACTACGAGCAGTACTTC. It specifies CASSPRPDSNYEQYF.

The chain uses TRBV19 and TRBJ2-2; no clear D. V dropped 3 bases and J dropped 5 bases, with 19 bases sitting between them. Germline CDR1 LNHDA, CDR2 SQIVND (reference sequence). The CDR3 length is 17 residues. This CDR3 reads CASSMVGSRRGTGELFF. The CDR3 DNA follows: TGTGCCAGTAGTATGGTTGGTAGCCGCCGTGGGACCGGGGAGCTGTTTTTT.

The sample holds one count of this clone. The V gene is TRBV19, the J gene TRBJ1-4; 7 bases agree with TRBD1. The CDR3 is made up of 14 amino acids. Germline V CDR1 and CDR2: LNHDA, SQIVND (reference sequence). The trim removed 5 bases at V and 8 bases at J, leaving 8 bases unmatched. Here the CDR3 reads CASSLSRGKEKLFF. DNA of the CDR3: TGTGCCAGTAGTCTCTCCAGGGGGAAGGAAAAACTGTTTTTT.

CDR3 loop: CASTSTGGSNQPQHF. CDR3 nucleotide sequence: TGTGCCAGCACCTCAACTGGCGGTAGCAATCAGCCCCAGCATTTT. J is TRBJ1-5 and V is TRBV28; D is unclear. Germline V gene data show CDR1 as MDHEN and CDR2 as SYDVKM. The CDR3 runs 15 residues. With 7 bases removed from V and 0 bases from J, the gap between germline ends came to 13 bases.

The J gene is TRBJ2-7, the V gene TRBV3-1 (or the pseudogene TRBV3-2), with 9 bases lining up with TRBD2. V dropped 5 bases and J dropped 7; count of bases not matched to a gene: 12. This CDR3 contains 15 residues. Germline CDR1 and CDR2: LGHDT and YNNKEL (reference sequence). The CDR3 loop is CASSSPLAGAKEQYF. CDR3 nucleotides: TGTGCCAGCAGCTCCCCTTTAGCGGGAGCAAAAGAGCAGTACTTC.

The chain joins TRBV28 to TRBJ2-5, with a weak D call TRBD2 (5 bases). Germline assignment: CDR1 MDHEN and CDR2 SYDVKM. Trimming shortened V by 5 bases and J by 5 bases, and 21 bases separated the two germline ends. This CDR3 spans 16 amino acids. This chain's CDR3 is CASSPPGVGLEETQYF. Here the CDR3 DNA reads TGTGCCAGCAGTCCCCCCGGGGTGGGGTTAGAGGAGACCCAGTACTTC. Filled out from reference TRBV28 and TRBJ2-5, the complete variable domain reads DVKVTQSSRYLVKRTGEKVFLECVQDMDHENMFWYRQDPGLGLRLIYFSYDVKMKEKGDIPEGYSVSREKKERFSLILESASTNQTSMYLCASSPPGVGLEETQYFGPGTRLLVL.

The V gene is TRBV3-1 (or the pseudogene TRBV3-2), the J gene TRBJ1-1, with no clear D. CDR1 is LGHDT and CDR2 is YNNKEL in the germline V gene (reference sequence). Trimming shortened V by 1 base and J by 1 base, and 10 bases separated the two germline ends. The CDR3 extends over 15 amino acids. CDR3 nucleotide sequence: TGTGCCAGCAGCCAAGCGACTATATCGAACACTGAAGCTTTCTTT. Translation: CASSQATISNTEAFF.

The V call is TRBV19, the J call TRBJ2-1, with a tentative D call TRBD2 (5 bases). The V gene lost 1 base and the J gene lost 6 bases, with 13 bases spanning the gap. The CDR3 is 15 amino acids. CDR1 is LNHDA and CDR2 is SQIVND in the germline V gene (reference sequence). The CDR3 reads CASSIVVASSNEQFF. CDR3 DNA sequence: TGTGCCAGTAGTATAGTAGTGGCTAGCTCCAATGAGCAGTTCTTC. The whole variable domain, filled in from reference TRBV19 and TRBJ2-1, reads DGGITQSPKYLFRKEGQNVTLSCEQNLNHDAMYWYRQDPGQGLRLIYYSQIVNDFQKGDIAEGYSVSREKKESFPLTVTSAQKNPTAFYLCASSIVVASSNEQFFGPGTRLTVL.

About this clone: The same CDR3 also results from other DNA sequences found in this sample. For the CDR3, the DNA is TGTGCCAGCAGTTCAACTAACACCGGGGAGCTGTTTTTT. Translated, it gives CASSSTNTGELFF. The gene calls are TRBV12-3 or TRBV12-4 and TRBJ2-2, with D uncertain. The CDR3 loop spans 13 amino acids. V lost 4 bases and J lost 2, with 5 bases in between.

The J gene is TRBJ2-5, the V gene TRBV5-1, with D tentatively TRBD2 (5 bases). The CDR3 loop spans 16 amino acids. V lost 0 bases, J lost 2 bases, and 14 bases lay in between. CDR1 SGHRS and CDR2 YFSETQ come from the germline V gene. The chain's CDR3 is CASSLVIGPGQETQYF. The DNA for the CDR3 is TGCGCCAGCAGCTTGGTAATAGGACCGGGACAAGAGACCCAGTACTTC.

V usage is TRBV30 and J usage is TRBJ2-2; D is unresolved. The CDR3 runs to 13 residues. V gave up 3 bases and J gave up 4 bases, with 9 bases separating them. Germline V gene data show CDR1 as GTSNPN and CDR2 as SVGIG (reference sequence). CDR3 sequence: CAWSWSATGELFF. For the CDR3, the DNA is TGTGCCTGGAGCTGGAGTGCCACCGGGGAGCTGTTTTTT. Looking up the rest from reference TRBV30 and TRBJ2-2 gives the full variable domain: SQTIHQWPATLVQPVGSPLSLECTVEGTSNPNLYWYRQAAGRGLQLLFYSVGIGQISSEVPQNLSASRPQDRQFILSSKKLLLSDSGFYLCAWSWSATGELFFGEGSRLTVL.

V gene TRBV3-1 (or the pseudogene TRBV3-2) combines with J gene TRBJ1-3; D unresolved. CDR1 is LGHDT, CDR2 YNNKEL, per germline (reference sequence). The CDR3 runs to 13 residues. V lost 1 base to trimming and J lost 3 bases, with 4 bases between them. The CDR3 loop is CASSQGLGNTIYF. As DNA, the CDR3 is TGTGCCAGCAGCCAAGGTCTTGGAAACACCATATATTTT.

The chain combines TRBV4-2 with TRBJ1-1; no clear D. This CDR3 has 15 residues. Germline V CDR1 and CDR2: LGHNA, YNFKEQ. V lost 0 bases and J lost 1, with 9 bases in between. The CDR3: CASSQDSYENTEAFF. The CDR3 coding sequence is TGTGCCAGCAGCCAAGATTCCTACGAGAACACTGAAGCTTTCTTT.

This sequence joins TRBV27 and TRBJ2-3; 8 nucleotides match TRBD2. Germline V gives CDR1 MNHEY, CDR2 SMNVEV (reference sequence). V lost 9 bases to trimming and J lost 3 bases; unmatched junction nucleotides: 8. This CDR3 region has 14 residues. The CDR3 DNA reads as TGTGCCAGTCGACGGGGGGGCGTAACAGATACGCAGTATTTT. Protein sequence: CASRRGGVTDTQYF.

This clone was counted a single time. CDR3 in amino acids: CASSPFGQPSSYNSPLHF. Here the CDR3 DNA reads TGTGCCAGCAGCCCTTTTGGACAGCCGAGCTCCTATAATTCACCCCTCCACTTT. The J gene is TRBJ1-6, the V gene TRBV7-8; the D gene is possibly TRBD1 (6 bases). Germline V gives CDR1 SGHVS, CDR2 FQNEAQ. The CDR3 has 18 residues. The V end was cut by 5 bases, the J end by 0 bases, with 17 bases between.

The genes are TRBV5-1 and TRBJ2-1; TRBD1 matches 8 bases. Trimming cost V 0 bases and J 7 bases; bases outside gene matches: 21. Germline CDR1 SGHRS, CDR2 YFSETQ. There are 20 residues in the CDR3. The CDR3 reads CASSLARTGRVSISRNEQFF. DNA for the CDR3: TGCGCCAGCAGCTTGGCGCGGACAGGGCGGGTATCCATAAGCAGGAATGAGCAGTTCTTC.

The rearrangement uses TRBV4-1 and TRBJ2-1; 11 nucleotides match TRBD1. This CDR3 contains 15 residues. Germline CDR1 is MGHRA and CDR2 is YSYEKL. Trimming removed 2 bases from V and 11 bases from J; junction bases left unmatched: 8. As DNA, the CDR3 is TGCGCCAGCAGCCAACCGGACAGGGGGCTGAATCAGCAGTTCTTC. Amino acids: CASSQPDRGLNQQFF.

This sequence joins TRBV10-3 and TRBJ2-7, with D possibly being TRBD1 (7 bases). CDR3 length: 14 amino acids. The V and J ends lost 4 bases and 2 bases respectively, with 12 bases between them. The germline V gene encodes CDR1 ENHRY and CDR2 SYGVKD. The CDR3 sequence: CAISGGTDTYEQYF. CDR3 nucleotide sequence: TGTGCCATCAGTGGCGGGACAGACACCTACGAGCAGTACTTC.

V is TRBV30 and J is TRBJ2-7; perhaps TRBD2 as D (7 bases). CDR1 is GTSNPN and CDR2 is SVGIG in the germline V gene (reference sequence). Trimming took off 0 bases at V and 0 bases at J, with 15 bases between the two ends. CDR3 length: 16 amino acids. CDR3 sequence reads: CAWSVLRGLASYEQYF. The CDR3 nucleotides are TGTGCCTGGAGTGTACTGCGGGGGCTGGCCTCCTACGAGCAGTACTTC. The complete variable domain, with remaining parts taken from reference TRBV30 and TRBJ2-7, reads SQTIHQWPATLVQPVGSPLSLECTVEGTSNPNLYWYRQAAGRGLQLLFYSVGIGQISSEVPQNLSASRPQDRQFILSSKKLLLSDSGFYLCAWSVLRGLASYEQYFGPGTRLTVT.

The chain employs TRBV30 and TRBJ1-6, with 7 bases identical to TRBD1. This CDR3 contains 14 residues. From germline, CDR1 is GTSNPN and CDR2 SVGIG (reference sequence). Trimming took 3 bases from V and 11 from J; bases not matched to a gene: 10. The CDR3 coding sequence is TGTGCCTGGAGCGGTACAGGGGTTGAGACACCCCTCCACTTT. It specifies CAWSGTGVETPLHF.

The CDR3, as DNA: TGTGCCAGCAGCCAAGATAATCCGAGGGACAGCCAGAATCCATCTTATAATTCACCCCTCCACTTT. Translating gives CASSQDNPRDSQNPSYNSPLHF. The chain uses TRBV3-1 (or the pseudogene TRBV3-2) and TRBJ1-6, with 7 positions matching TRBD1. Germline-derived CDR1 and CDR2 are LGHDT and YNNKEL (reference sequence). CDR3 length equals 22 residues. The V and J ends lost 0 bases and 4 bases, in that order; junction bases with no gene match: 21.